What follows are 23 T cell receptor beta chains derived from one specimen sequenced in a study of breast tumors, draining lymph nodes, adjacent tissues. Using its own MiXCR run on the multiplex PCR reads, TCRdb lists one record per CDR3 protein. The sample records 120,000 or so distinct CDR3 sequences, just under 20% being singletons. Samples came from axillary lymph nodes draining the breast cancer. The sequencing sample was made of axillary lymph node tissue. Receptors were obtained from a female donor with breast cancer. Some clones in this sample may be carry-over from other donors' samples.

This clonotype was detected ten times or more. The CDR3 spells CASSVAPGSTDTQYF. Here the CDR3 DNA reads TGTGCCAGCAGCGTAGCGCCGGGGAGCACAGATACGCAGTATTTT. The gene calls are TRBV9 and TRBJ2-3, with a tentative D call TRBD2 (5 bases). CDR1 SGDLS and CDR2 YYNGEE come from the germline V gene. V lost 0 bases and J lost 0, with 8 bases in between. This CDR3 region has 15 residues.

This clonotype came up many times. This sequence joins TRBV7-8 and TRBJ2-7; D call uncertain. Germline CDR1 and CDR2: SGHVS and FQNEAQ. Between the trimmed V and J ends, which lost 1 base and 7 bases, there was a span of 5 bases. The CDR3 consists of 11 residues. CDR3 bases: TGTGCCAGCAGCTTAGTGGATGAGCAGTACTTC. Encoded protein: CASSLVDEQYF. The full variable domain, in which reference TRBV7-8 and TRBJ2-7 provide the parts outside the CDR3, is GAGVSQSPRYKVAKRGQDVALRCDPISGHVSLFWYQQALGQGPEFLTYFQNEAQLDKSGLPSDRFFAERPEGSVSTLKIQRTQQEDSAVYLCASSLVDEQYFGPGTRLTVT.

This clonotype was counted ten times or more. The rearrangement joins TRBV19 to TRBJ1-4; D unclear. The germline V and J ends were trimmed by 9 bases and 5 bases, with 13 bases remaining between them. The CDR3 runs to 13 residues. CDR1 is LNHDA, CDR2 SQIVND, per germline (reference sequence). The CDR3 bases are TGTGCCAGCTACAACGCAATCAATGAAAAACTGTTTTTT. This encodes CASYNAINEKLFF.

The CDR3, as DNA: TGTGCCAGTAGTATCGCGGATCTTGCAGAGACCCAGTACTTC. Amino acids: CASSIADLAETQYF. The chain couples TRBV19 to TRBJ2-5, with D uncertain. Germline-derived CDR1 and CDR2 are LNHDA and SQIVND (reference sequence). The V and J ends lost 3 bases and 4 bases respectively, with 12 bases between them. This CDR3 contains 14 residues. Based on the CDR3 plus reference TRBV19 and TRBJ2-5, the full variable domain is DGGITQSPKYLFRKEGQNVTLSCEQNLNHDAMYWYRQDPGQGLRLIYYSQIVNDFQKGDIAEGYSVSREKKESFPLTVTSAQKNPTAFYLCASSIADLAETQYFGPGTRLLVL.

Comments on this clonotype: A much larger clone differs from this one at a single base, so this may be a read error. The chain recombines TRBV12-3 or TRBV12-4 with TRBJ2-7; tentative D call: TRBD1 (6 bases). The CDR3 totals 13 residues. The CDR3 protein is CASSSGTRDERYF. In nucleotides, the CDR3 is TGTGCCAGCAGTTCCGGGACAAGAGACGAGCGGTACTTC.

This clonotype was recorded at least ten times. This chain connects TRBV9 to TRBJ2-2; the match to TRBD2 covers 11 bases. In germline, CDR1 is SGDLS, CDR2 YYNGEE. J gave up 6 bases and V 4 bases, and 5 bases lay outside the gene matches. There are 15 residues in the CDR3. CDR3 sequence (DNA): TGTGCCAGCAGCTTTAGCGGGAGGGGTCCCGGGGAGCTGTTTTTT. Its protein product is CASSFSGRGPGELFF.

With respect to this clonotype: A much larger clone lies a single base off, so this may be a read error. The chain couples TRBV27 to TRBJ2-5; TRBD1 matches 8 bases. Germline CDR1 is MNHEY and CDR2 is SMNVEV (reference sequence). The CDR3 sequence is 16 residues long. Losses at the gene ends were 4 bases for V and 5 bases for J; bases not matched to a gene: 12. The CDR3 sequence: CASSSTDRGVRETQYF. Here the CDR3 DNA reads TGTGCCAGCAGTTCCACCGACAGGGGAGTTAGGGAGACCCAGTACTTC.

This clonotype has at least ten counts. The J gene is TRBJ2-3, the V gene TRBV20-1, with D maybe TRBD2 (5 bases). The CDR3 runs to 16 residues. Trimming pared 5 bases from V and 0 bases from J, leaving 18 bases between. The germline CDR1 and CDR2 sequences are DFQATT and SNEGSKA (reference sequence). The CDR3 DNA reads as TGCAGTGCTCGTGACCAGACGACTACTAGCACAGATACGCAGTATTTT. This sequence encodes CSARDQTTTSTDTQYF.

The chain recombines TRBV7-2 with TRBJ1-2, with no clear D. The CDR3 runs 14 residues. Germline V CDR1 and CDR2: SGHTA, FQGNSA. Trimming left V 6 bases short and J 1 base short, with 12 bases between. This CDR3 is CASRLSPINYGYTF. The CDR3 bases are TGTGCCAGCAGATTGAGCCCGATTAACTATGGCTACACCTTC.

The CDR3 is CAVARDTEAFF. CDR3 DNA: TGTGCCGTCGCTAGGGACACTGAAGCTTTCTTT. The chain joins TRBV7-9 to TRBJ1-1; D remains ambiguous. The germline V and J ends were trimmed by 11 bases and 3 bases, with 10 bases remaining between them. Looked up from germline, CDR1 is SEHNR and CDR2 is FQNEAQ (reference sequence). The CDR3 length is 11 residues.

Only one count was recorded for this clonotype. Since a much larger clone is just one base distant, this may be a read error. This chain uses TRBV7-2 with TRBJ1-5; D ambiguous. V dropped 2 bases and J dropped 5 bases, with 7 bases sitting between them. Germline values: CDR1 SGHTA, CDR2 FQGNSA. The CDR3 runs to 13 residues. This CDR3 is CASSLHGDQPQHF. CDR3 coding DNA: TGTGCCAGCAGCTTACACGGAGATCAGCCCCAGCATTTT.

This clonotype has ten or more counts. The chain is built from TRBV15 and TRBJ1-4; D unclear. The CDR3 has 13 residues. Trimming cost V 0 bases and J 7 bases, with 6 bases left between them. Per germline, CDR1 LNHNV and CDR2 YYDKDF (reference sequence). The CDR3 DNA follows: TGTGCCACCAGCAGAGATTTGGGTGAAAAACTGTTTTTT. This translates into CATSRDLGEKLFF.

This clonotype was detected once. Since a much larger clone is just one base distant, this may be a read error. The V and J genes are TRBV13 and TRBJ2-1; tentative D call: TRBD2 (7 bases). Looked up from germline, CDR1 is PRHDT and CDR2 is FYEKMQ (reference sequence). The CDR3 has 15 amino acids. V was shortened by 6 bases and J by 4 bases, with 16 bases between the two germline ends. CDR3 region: CASSRGGGQYNEQFF. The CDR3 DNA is TGTGCCAGCAGTAGGGGCGGGGGCCAATACAATGAGCAGTTCTTC. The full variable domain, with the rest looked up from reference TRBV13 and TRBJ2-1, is AAGVIQSPRHLIKEKRETATLKCYPIPRHDTVYWYQQGPGQDPQFLISFYEKMQSDKGSIPDRFSAQQFSDYHSELNMSSLELGDSALYFCASSRGGGQYNEQFFGPGTRLTVL.

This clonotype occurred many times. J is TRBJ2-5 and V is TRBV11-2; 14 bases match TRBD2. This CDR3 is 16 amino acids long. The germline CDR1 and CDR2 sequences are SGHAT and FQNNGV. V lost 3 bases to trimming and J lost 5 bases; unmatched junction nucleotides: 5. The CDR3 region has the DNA TGTGCCAGCAGCTTGGGACTAGCGGGAGTGTTGGAGACCCAGTACTTC. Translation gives CASSLGLAGVLETQYF.

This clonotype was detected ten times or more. CDR3 in DNA: TGTGCCACCAGCAGACTACAGGGGGCTGGCTACACCTTC. Its protein is CATSRLQGAGYTF. The chain couples TRBV15 to TRBJ1-2; TRBD1 aligns across 9 bases. J was trimmed by 7 bases and V by 2 bases; bases with no gene match: 2. This CDR3 region has 13 residues. Germline V lookup: CDR1 LNHNV, CDR2 YYDKDF (reference sequence).

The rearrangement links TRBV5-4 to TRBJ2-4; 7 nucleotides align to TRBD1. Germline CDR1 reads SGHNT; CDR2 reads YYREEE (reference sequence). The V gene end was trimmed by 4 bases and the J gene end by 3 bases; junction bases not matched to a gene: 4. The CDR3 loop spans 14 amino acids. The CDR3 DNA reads TGTGCCAGCAGCAATGGACAGGTCAAAAACATTCAGTACTTC. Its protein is CASSNGQVKNIQYF.

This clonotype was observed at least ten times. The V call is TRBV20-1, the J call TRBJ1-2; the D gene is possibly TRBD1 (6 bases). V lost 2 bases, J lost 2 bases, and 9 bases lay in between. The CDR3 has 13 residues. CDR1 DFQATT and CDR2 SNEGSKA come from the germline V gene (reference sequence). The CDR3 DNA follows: TGCAGTGCTAGAAGGGACATCAACTATGGCTACACCTTC. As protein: CSARRDINYGYTF.

CDR3 sequence: CASSKEGMRADTQYF. CDR3 nucleotides: TGTGCCAGCAGTAAGGAAGGGATGAGGGCAGATACGCAGTATTTT. The chain links TRBV6-5 to TRBJ2-3; D is perhaps TRBD2 (5 bases). CDR1 is MNHEY and CDR2 is SVGAGI in the germline V gene. The CDR3 contains 15 residues. The germline V and J ends were trimmed by 5 bases and 4 bases, with 16 bases remaining between them.

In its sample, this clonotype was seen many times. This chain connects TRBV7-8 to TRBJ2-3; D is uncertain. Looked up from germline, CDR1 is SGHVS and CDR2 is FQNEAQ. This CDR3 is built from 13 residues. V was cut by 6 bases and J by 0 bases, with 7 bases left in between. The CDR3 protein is CASSLGSTDTQYF. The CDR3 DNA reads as TGTGCCAGCAGTTTGGGGAGCACAGATACGCAGTATTTT.

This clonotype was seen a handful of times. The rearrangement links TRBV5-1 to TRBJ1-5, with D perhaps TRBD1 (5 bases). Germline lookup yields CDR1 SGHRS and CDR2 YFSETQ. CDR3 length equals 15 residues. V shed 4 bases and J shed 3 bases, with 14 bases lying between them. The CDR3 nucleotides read TGCGCCAGCAGCCCCGTCGGGGGTTCCAATCAGCCCCAGCATTTT. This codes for CASSPVGGSNQPQHF.

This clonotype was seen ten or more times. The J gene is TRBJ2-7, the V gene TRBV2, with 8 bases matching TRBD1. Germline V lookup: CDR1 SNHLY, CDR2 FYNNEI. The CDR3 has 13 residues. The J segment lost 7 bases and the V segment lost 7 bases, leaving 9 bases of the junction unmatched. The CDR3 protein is CASNLDRDGEQYF. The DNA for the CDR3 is TGTGCCAGCAATCTGGACAGGGATGGTGAGCAGTACTTC.

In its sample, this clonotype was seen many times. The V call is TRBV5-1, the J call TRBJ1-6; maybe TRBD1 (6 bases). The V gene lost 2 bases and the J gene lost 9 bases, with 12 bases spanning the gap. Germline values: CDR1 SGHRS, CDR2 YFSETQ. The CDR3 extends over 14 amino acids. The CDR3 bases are TGCGCCAGCAGCTTATGGACAGAGGCTTCACCCCTCCACTTT. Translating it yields CASSLWTEASPLHF.

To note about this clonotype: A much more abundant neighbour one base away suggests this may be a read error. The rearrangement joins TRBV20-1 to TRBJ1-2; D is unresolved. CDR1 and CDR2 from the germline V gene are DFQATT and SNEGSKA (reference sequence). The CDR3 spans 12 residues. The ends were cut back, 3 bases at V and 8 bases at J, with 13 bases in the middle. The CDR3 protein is CSASRGDWGYTF. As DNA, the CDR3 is TGCAGTGCTAGTCGGGGAGATTGGGGCTACACCTTC.